This TCR beta chain emerged from a study of cytomegalovirus exposure and HLA in healthy donors. In germline, CDR1 is MGHRA, CDR2 YSYEKL. CDR3 length: 12 amino acids. V lost 5 bases and J 7 bases, leaving 11 bases between the germline ends. Regarding the study as a whole: A few V segments could not be told apart, such as TRBV6-2 and TRBV6-3, and were left out. Altogether, 160 or so TCR beta chains were recorded as cytomegalovirus-associated.

In regard to this clone: Its antigen is unknown.

Primers for the PCR totalled 60 Vbeta and 13 Jbeta. The protocol was immunoSEQ multiplex PCR, while the TCRdb copy is restricted to in-frame clones and leaves out a portion. The data hold 100,000 to 150,000 clones, with roughly 85% observed a single time. The rearrangement links TRBV4-1 to TRBJ1-1; possible D gene TRBD1, 5 bases. Sequencing was done on a sample of PBMCs. The receptor's source is a man in his late teens or twenties in good health and CMV-seropositive. The CDR3 sequence: CASSEVQGEAFF. CDR3 DNA: TGCGCCAGCAGCGAGGTTCAGGGTGAAGCTTTCTTT.